This T cell receptor (beta chain) derives from a study of blood T cell repertoires in COVID-19. The wider study: Samples taken during acute and convalescent COVID-19 were collected in the United States, Italy and Spain.

The CDR3 is 15 amino acids. Per the germline V gene, CDR1 is SGHTA and CDR2 is FQGNSA. V was clipped by 1 base and J by 2 bases; unmatched bases: 2. Original handling: The authors estimated nucleated cell counts from reference gene primer amplification. The table came from immunoSEQ multiplex PCR; TCRdb's copy has only in-frame clones and leaves some out. From that table come the V and J calls and clone size; the DNA was used to work out D and trimming. The sample holds roughly 250,000 clones, 81% seen once. Specimen: peripheral blood. The chain employs TRBV7-2 and TRBJ2-3, with TRBD2 identical over 8 bases. The sequence derives from a woman aged 55-75 years with active or convalescent COVID-19. DNA of the CDR3: TGTGCCAGCAGCTTAGAGCGGGGGTCCACAGATACGCAGTATTTT. Translation gives CASSLERGSTDTQYF.